The T cell receptor (beta chain) under discussion was sequenced for a study of T-cell reconstitution after alpha-beta-depleted transplantation in children. There are many counts of this clonotype. Its antigen is unknown. The CDR3 runs to 17 residues. V lost 2 bases and J lost 2; bases outside the gene matches: 8. From germline, CDR1 is SGHVT and CDR2 SQSDAQ. The TCRbeta library was prepared with unique molecular identifiers. TCRdb reanalysed the PCR reads using MiXCR and keeps one entry per CDR3 protein. The table includes hundreds of thousands of distinct CDR3 sequences, around 8% detected once. Study-wide results and caveats: Fresh T-cell production supplied most of the T-cell counts and diversity seen one year after transplant. It was surviving recipient T cells and thymic progenitors that gave some patients high TCRbeta diversity at day 60. About two months after transplant, alpha-beta T cells reportedly came from several hundred expanded graft clones.

The clonotype originates from a male patient between 10 and 17 years old who had a stem cell transplant for acute lymphoblastic leukemia, so the T cells may come from the graft donor. The material was PBMCs, mostly from graft donor cells, obtained 180 days after TCRalphabeta/CD19-depleted stem cell transplant. The chain has TRBV7-4 and TRBJ2-7; 11 nucleotides match TRBD2. CDR3 region: CASSLPPSGLAAYEQYF. The CDR3 bases are TGTGCCAGCAGCTTACCACCCTCGGGACTAGCGGCCTACGAGCAGTACTTC.